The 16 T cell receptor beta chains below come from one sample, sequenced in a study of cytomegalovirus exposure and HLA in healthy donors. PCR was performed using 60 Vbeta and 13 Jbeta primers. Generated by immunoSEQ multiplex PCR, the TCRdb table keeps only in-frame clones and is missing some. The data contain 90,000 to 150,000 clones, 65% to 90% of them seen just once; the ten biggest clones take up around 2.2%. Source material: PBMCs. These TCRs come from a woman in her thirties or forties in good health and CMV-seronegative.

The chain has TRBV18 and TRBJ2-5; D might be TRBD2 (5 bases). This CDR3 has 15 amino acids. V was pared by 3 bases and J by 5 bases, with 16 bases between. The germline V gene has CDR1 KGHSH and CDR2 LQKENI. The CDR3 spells CASSPRIREYETQYF. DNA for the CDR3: TGTGCCAGCTCACCTAGAATTAGGGAGTACGAGACCCAGTACTTC.

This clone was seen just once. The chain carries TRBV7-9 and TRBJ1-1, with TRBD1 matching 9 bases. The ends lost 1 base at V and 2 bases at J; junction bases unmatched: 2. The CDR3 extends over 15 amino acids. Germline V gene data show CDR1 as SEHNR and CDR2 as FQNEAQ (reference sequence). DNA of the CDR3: TGTGCCAGCAGCTTAGTGGGACAGGGTAACACTGAAGCTTTCTTT. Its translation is CASSLVGQGNTEAFF.

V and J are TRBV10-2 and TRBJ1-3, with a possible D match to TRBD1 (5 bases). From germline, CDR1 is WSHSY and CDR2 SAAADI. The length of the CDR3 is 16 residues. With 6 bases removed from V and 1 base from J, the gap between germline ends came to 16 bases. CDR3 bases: TGCGCCAGCAGGAGCGGGGCGGCCGATTCTGGAAACACCATATATTTT. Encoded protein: CASRSGAADSGNTIYF.

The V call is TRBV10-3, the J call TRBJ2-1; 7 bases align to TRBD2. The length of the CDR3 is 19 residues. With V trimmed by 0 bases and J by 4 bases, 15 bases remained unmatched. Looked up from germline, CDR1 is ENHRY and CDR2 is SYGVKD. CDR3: CAISESPSGASWAYNEQFF. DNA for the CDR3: TGTGCCATCAGTGAGTCGCCTAGCGGAGCCAGTTGGGCATACAATGAGCAGTTCTTC.

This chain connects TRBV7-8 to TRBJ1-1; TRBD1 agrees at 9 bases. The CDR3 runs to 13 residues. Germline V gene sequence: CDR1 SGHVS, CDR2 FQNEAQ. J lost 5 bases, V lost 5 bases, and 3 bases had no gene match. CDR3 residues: CASSPGQGTEAFF. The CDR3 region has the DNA TGTGCCAGCAGCCCAGGACAGGGGACTGAAGCTTTCTTT.

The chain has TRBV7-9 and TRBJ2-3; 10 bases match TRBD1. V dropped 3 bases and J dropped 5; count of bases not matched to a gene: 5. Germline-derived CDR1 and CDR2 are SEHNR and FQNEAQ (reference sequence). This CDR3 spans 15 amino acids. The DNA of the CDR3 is TGTGCCAGCAGCTTGCCGGGACAGGGGATAGATACGCAGTATTTT. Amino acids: CASSLPGQGIDTQYF.

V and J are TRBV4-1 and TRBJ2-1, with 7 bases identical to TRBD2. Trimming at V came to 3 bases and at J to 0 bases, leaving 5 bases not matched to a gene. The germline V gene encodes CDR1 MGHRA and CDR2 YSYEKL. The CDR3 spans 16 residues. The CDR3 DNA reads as TGCGCCAGCAGCCATGTAGGCGGGAGCTCCTACAATGAGCAGTTCTTC. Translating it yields CASSHVGGSSYNEQFF.

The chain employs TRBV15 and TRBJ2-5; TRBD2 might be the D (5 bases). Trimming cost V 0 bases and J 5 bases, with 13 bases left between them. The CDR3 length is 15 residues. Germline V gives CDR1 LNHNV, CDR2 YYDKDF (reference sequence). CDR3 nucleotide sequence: TGTGCCACCAGCAGAGACCCGGGGTCGCGGGAGACCCAGTACTTC. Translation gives CATSRDPGSRETQYF.

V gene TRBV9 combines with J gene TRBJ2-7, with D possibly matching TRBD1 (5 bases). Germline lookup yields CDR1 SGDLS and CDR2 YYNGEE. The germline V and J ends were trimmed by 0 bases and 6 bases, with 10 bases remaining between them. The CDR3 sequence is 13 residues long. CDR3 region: CASSVARVSEQYF. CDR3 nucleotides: TGTGCCAGCAGCGTAGCCAGGGTGAGCGAGCAGTACTTC. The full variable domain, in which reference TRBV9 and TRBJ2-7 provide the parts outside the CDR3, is DSGVTQTPKHLITATGQRVTLRCSPRSGDLSVYWYQQSLDQGLQFLIQYYNGEERAKGNILERFSAQQFPDLHSELNLSSLELGDSALYFCASSVARVSEQYFGPGTRLTVT.

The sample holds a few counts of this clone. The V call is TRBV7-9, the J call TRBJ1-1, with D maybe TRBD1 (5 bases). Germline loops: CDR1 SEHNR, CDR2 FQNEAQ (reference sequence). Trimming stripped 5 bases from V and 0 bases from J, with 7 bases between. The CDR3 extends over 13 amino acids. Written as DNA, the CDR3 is TGTGCCAGCAGCCAACAGGTGAACACTGAAGCTTTCTTT. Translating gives CASSQQVNTEAFF.

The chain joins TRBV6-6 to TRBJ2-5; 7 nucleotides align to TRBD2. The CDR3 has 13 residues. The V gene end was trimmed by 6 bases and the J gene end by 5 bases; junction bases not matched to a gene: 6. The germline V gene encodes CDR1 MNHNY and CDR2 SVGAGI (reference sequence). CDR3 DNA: TGTGCCAGCAGCTCGACTAGCCGCGAGACCCAGTACTTC. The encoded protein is CASSSTSRETQYF.

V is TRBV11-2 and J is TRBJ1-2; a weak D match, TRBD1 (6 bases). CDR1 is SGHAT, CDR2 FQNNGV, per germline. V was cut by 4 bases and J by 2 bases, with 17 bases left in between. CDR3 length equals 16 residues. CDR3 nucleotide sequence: TGTGCCAGCAGCTCGCCGGCGACAGGAAGCAACTATGGCTACACCTTC. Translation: CASSSPATGSNYGYTF.

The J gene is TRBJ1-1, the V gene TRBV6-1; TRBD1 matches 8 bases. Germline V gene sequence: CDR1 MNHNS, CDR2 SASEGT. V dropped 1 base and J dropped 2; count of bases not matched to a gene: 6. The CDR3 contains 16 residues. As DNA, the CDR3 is TGTGCCAGCAGTGAAGAACAGGGGGTCGGCAACACTGAAGCTTTCTTT. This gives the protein CASSEEQGVGNTEAFF.

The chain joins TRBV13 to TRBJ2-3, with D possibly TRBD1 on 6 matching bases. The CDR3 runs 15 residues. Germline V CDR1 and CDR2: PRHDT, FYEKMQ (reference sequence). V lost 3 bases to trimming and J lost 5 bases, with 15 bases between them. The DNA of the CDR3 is TGTGCCAGCAGCTTGCTCGGGGACACGGTAGATACGCAGTATTTT. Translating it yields CASSLLGDTVDTQYF.

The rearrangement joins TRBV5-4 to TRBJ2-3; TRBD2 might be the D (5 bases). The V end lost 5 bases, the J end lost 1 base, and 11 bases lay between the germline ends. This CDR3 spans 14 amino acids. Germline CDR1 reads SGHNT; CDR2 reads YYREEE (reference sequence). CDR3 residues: CASRLWGGTDTQYF. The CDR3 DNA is TGTGCCAGCAGGTTGTGGGGAGGCACAGATACGCAGTATTTT. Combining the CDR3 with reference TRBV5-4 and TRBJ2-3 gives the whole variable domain ETGVTQSPTHLIKTRGQQVTLRCSSQSGHNTVSWYQQALGQGPQFIFQYYREEENGRGNFPPRFSGLQFPNYSSELNVNALELDDSALYLCASRLWGGTDTQYFGPGTRLTVL.

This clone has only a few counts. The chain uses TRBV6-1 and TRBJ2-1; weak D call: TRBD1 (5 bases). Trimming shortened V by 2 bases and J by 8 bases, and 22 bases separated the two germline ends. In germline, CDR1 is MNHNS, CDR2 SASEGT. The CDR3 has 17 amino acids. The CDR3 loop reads CASSERLGAHIQDEQFF. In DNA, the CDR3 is TGTGCCAGCAGTGAACGGTTAGGGGCCCATATACAAGATGAGCAGTTCTTC.